This T cell receptor beta chain was captured by sequencing in a study of blood T cell repertoires in COVID-19. Study at large: COVID-19 samples collected from the United States, Italy and Spain covered acute and convalescent phases. The analysed material was cDNA or gDNA that came from T cells, B-cell-depleted T cells, or PBMCs.

In the authors' methods: Estimates of nucleated cell counts were drawn from the amplification of reference gene primers. Assay: immunoSEQ multiplex PCR; the TCRdb copy retains only in-frame clones and omits some. V and J calls and clone size are given by that table; D and trimming were obtained from the DNA. The sample carries 120,000 or so clones, around two thirds recorded once. Trimming cost V 4 bases and J 4 bases; bases outside gene matches: 6. The germline V gene encodes CDR1 SGDLS and CDR2 YYNGEE. This CDR3 is 14 amino acids long. The table lists this clone with a few counts. This chain links TRBV9 with TRBJ2-3, with 7 bases fitting TRBD1. The material sequenced was peripheral blood. This clonotype was sampled from a woman in her 70s with acute or convalescent COVID-19. The CDR3 sequence is CASSLLGGPDTQYF. The CDR3, as DNA: TGTGCCAGCAGCCTCTTAGGGGGCCCAGATACGCAGTATTTT.